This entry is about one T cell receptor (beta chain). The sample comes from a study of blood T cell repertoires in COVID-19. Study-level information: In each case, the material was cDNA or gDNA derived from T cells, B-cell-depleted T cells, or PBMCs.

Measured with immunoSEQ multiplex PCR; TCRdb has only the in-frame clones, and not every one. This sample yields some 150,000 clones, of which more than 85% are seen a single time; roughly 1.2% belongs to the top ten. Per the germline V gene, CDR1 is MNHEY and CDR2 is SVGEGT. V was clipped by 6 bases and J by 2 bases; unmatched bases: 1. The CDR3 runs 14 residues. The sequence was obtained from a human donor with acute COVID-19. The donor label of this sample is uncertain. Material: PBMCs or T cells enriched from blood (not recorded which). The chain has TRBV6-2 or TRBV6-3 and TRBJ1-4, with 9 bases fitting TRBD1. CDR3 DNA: TGTGCCAGCAGCGGGACAGGGACTAATGAAAAACTGTTTTTT. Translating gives CASSGTGTNEKLFF.